This is a list of T cell receptor beta chains from one sample in a study of human T cells and chemical hapten exposure. One entry per CDR3 protein, called by TCRdb with MiXCR from the RACE reads. Of about 43,000 distinct CDR3 sequences listed, about 3% were seen once; the top ten hold approximately 6.7%. This specimen consisted of whole blood, obtained in connection with sensitization to the hapten diphenylcyclopropenone (DPC). The receptors were sampled from a man aged 35-49 years with alopecia areata. Some clones in this sample may be carry-over from other donors' samples. CDR3s include the opening cysteine and the closing phenylalanine or tryptophan. A D gene is named only where the DNA matches it firmly. Size values are once, few and many counts, or a class for expanded clones, and some rows have none.

clone size: many
V gene: TRBV5-1
J gene: TRBJ2-1
D gene: TRBD2
CDR3 protein: CASNRGTSGPSRNEQFF
CDR3 DNA: TGCGCCAGCAATAGGGGGACTAGCGGGCCTTCGAGGAATGAGCAGTTCTTC

clone size: many
V gene: TRBV7-3
J gene: TRBJ2-1
D gene: TRBD2
CDR3 protein: CASSLGLAGGSYNEQFF
CDR3 DNA: TGTGCCAGCAGTTTAGGGCTAGCGGGAGGATCCTACAATGAGCAGTTCTTC

clone size: many
V gene: TRBV27
J gene: TRBJ2-7
D gene: TRBD2
CDR3 protein: CASSSGGPSYEQYF
CDR3 DNA: TGTGCCAGCAGTTCGGGAGGACCTTCCTACGAGCAGTACTTC

clone size: many
V gene: TRBV7-2
J gene: TRBJ1-5
D gene: TRBD1
CDR3 protein: CASQGGSNQPQHF
CDR3 DNA: TGTGCCAGCCAGGGGGGTAGCAATCAGCCCCAGCATTTT

clone size: many
V gene: TRBV11-1
J gene: TRBJ2-7
D gene: TRBD1
CDR3 protein: CASSSDRVYEQYF
CDR3 DNA: TGTGCCAGCAGCTCAGACAGGGTCTACGAGCAGTACTTC

clone size: few
V gene: TRBV7-7
J gene: TRBJ2-7
D gene: TRBD2
CDR3 protein: CASSLSSSGSWEQYF
CDR3 DNA: TGTGCCAGCAGCCTGTCATCTAGCGGGAGTTGGGAGCAGTACTTC

clone size: many
V gene: TRBV20-1
J gene: TRBJ2-5
D gene: -
CDR3 protein: CSARDWKNQKETQYF
CDR3 DNA: TGCAGTGCTAGAGATTGGAAGAACCAGAAAGAGACCCAGTACTTC

clone size: many
V gene: TRBV2
J gene: TRBJ2-1
D gene: -
CDR3 protein: CASSEARARGEQFF
CDR3 DNA: TGTGCCAGCAGTGAAGCGAGGGCCCGCGGTGAGCAGTTCTTC

clone size: many
V gene: TRBV6-1
J gene: TRBJ2-7
D gene: -
CDR3 protein: CASSMTGYEQYF
CDR3 DNA: TGTGCCAGCAGTATGACAGGATACGAGCAGTACTTC

clone size: many
V gene: TRBV5-4
J gene: TRBJ1-1
D gene: TRBD1
CDR3 protein: CASTPRGGANTEAFF
CDR3 DNA: TGTGCCAGCACCCCCAGGGGGGGGGCAAACACTGAAGCTTTCTTT

clone size: many
V gene: TRBV28
J gene: TRBJ2-7
D gene: TRBD1
CDR3 protein: CASNADRGKRGTYEQYF
CDR3 DNA: TGTGCCAGCAACGCGGACAGGGGCAAAAGGGGTACCTACGAGCAGTACTTC

clone size: many
V gene: TRBV29-1
J gene: TRBJ2-2
D gene: -
CDR3 protein: CSVARTNTGELFF
CDR3 DNA: TGCAGCGTTGCCAGGACGAACACCGGGGAGCTGTTTTTT

clone size: many
V gene: TRBV7-9
J gene: TRBJ2-2
D gene: -
CDR3 protein: CALAGDTNTGELFF
CDR3 DNA: TGTGCCCTCGCCGGGGACACTAACACCGGGGAGCTGTTTTTT

clone size: medium-sized
V gene: TRBV12-3/TRBV12-4
J gene: TRBJ2-6
D gene: -
CDR3 protein: CASSHTGSGANVLTF
CDR3 DNA: TGTGCCAGCAGCCATACAGGGTCTGGGGCCAACGTCCTGACTTTC

clone size: many
V gene: TRBV12-3/TRBV12-4
J gene: TRBJ2-3
D gene: -
CDR3 protein: CASSDGSPPDTQYF
CDR3 DNA: TGTGCCAGCAGCGACGGGAGCCCGCCAGATACGCAGTATTTT

clone size: many
V gene: TRBV27
J gene: TRBJ2-7
D gene: -
CDR3 protein: CASSLSQAYEQYF
CDR3 DNA: TGTGCCAGCAGTTTATCCCAAGCCTACGAGCAGTACTTC

clone size: -
V gene: TRBV7-9
J gene: TRBJ1-1
D gene: -
CDR3 protein: CASSLRGFGEAFF
CDR3 DNA: TGTGCCAGCAGCTTAAGGGGGTTTGGTGAAGCTTTCTTT

clone size: many
V gene: TRBV12-3/TRBV12-4
J gene: TRBJ2-3
D gene: -
CDR3 protein: CASTLGGSDTQYF
CDR3 DNA: TGTGCCAGCACCCTAGGTGGGTCAGATACGCAGTATTTT

clone size: many
V gene: TRBV20-1
J gene: TRBJ2-2
D gene: -
CDR3 protein: CSVGPSLASNRSNHRGELFF
CDR3 DNA: TGCAGTGTCGGGCCCTCGCTAGCGTCCAACCGGTCGAACCACCGAGGGGAGCTGTTTTTT

clone size: many
V gene: TRBV7-9
J gene: TRBJ2-3
D gene: -
CDR3 protein: CASSLEPYEALDTQYF
CDR3 DNA: TGTGCCAGCAGCTTAGAGCCCTATGAGGCCCTGGATACGCAGTATTTT

clone size: few
V gene: TRBV19
J gene: TRBJ2-1
D gene: TRBD2
CDR3 protein: CASNPGLAGVDEQFF
CDR3 DNA: TGTGCCAGTAACCCGGGACTAGCGGGAGTGGATGAGCAGTTCTTC

clone size: -
V gene: TRBV6-2/TRBV6-3
J gene: TRBJ1-6
D gene: -
CDR3 protein: CASSRDSSSYNSPLHF
CDR3 DNA: TGTGCCAGCAGTCGGGACTCGAGCTCCTATAATTCACCCCTCCACTTT

clone size: many
V gene: TRBV20-1
J gene: TRBJ2-5
D gene: -
CDR3 protein: CSAREGPQETQYF
CDR3 DNA: TGCAGTGCTAGAGAGGGACCACAAGAGACCCAGTACTTC

clone size: -
V gene: TRBV15
J gene: TRBJ2-7
D gene: TRBD1
CDR3 protein: CATSRGSPRDRAGYEQYF
CDR3 DNA: TGTGCCACCAGCAGAGGATCCCCCCGGGACAGGGCGGGATACGAGCAGTACTTC

clone size: -
V gene: TRBV20-1
J gene: TRBJ1-6
D gene: TRBD1
CDR3 protein: CSAGTGGSDNSPLHF
CDR3 DNA: TGCAGTGCCGGGACAGGGGGCTCCGATAATTCACCCCTCCACTTT

clone size: -
V gene: TRBV12-3/TRBV12-4
J gene: TRBJ2-7
D gene: -
CDR3 protein: CAGSSSYEQYF
CDR3 DNA: TGTGCCGGCAGTTCCTCCTACGAGCAGTACTTC

clone size: many
V gene: TRBV6-5
J gene: TRBJ2-2
D gene: -
CDR3 protein: CASSYGTGELFF
CDR3 DNA: TGTGCCAGCAGTTACGGTACCGGGGAGCTGTTTTTT

clone size: few
V gene: TRBV5-1
J gene: TRBJ2-5
D gene: TRBD1
CDR3 protein: CASSLPTGGETQYF
CDR3 DNA: TGCGCCAGCAGCTTACCCACAGGGGGAGAGACCCAGTACTTC

clone size: -
V gene: TRBV28
J gene: TRBJ2-4
D gene: -
CDR3 protein: CASSLTGEAKNIQYF
CDR3 DNA: TGTGCCAGCAGTTTAACAGGGGAGGCAAAAAACATTCAGTACTTC

clone size: many
V gene: TRBV12-3/TRBV12-4
J gene: TRBJ2-7
D gene: -
CDR3 protein: CASSSGPLEQYF
CDR3 DNA: TGTGCCAGCAGTTCGGGACCTCTTGAGCAGTACTTC

clone size: many
V gene: TRBV29-1
J gene: TRBJ2-5
D gene: TRBD2
CDR3 protein: CSVVYLSAGAETQYF
CDR3 DNA: TGCAGCGTTGTCTATCTTAGCGCGGGAGCAGAGACCCAGTACTTC

clone size: many
V gene: TRBV10-3
J gene: TRBJ2-1
D gene: TRBD2
CDR3 protein: CAISVAGREQFF
CDR3 DNA: TGTGCCATCAGCGTAGCGGGAAGGGAGCAGTTCTTC

clone size: -
V gene: TRBV19
J gene: TRBJ1-2
D gene: -
CDR3 protein: CASSFVEEGNYGYTF
CDR3 DNA: TGTGCCAGTAGTTTTGTTGAGGAGGGAAACTATGGCTACACCTTC

clone size: many
V gene: TRBV11-2
J gene: TRBJ2-7
D gene: -
CDR3 protein: CASSFNYDRIYEQYF
CDR3 DNA: TGTGCCAGCAGCTTCAATTACGACAGGATCTATGAGCAGTACTTC

clone size: -
V gene: TRBV7-8
J gene: TRBJ2-2
D gene: -
CDR3 protein: CASRRESGELFF
CDR3 DNA: TGTGCCAGCAGGAGGGAGTCCGGGGAGCTGTTTTTT

clone size: many
V gene: TRBV29-1
J gene: TRBJ2-5
D gene: TRBD1
CDR3 protein: CSVDGQGETQYF
CDR3 DNA: TGCAGCGTTGATGGACAGGGCGAGACCCAGTACTTC

clone size: many
V gene: TRBV19
J gene: TRBJ2-2
D gene: TRBD1
CDR3 protein: CASRRGQQNTGELFF
CDR3 DNA: TGTGCCAGTAGACGGGGACAGCAGAACACCGGGGAGCTGTTTTTT

clone size: many
V gene: TRBV14
J gene: TRBJ2-1
D gene: TRBD2
CDR3 protein: CASSPDSGRIHNEQFF
CDR3 DNA: TGTGCCAGCAGCCCCGATAGCGGGAGAATCCACAATGAGCAGTTCTTC

clone size: -
V gene: TRBV19
J gene: TRBJ1-1
D gene: -
CDR3 protein: CASSAGTPYTEAFF
CDR3 DNA: TGTGCCAGTAGTGCAGGGACGCCTTACACTGAAGCTTTCTTT

clone size: many
V gene: TRBV20-1
J gene: TRBJ2-7
D gene: TRBD2
CDR3 protein: CSARSGGGRGTYEQYF
CDR3 DNA: TGCAGTGCTCGGTCGGGAGGCGGGAGGGGCACCTACGAGCAGTACTTC

clone size: many
V gene: TRBV28
J gene: TRBJ2-7
D gene: -
CDR3 protein: CASSLQVIGTYEQYF
CDR3 DNA: TGTGCCAGCAGTTTACAGGTCATCGGGACCTACGAGCAGTACTTC

clone size: many
V gene: TRBV27
J gene: TRBJ2-3
D gene: -
CDR3 protein: CASSLQGATDTQYF
CDR3 DNA: TGTGCCAGCAGTTTACAAGGCGCCACAGATACGCAGTATTTT

clone size: many
V gene: TRBV2
J gene: TRBJ2-7
D gene: -
CDR3 protein: CASSGHEAYEQYF
CDR3 DNA: TGTGCCAGCAGTGGCCACGAGGCCTACGAGCAGTACTTC